This TCR beta chain was profiled in a study of T cells after posttransplantation cyclophosphamide. This table comes from immunoSEQ multiplex PCR, and its TCRdb copy is limited to in-frame clones, with some not included. The table lists 9,000 to 15,000 clones, about 2% of them singletons. Germline V gene sequence: CDR1 SGDLS, CDR2 YYNGEE. The V segment lost 4 bases and the J segment 2 bases; nucleotides outside the gene matches: 11. The CDR3 runs to 16 residues. Study conclusions and caveats: Skin or GI-infiltrating T cells shared few TRB sequences with blood. After PTCy, TRB diversity resembled that of CNI/methotrexate controls.

A word on this clone: The antigen is not known.

Treatment was busulfan-fludarabine conditioning, a marrow graft, and cyclophosphamide on days +3 and +4. The TCR comes from a male patient between 25 and 40 years old who received an allogeneic stem cell transplant from a related donor, was CMV-positive, and had no GVHD. The graft donor may have contributed some T cells. This sample comprised PBMCs, obtained after allogeneic stem cell transplant with posttransplant cyclophosphamide. The rearrangement uses TRBV9 and TRBJ2-7, with 8 bases lining up with TRBD1. CDR3 region: CASSPTSGTGAYEQYF. The CDR3, as DNA: TGTGCCAGCAGCCCCACTTCCGGGACAGGCGCCTACGAGCAGTACTTC.